This T cell receptor (beta chain) derives from a study of T cell clones after liver transplantation (dated by TCRdb to about 2019). Concerning the study at large: The samples were obtained from ITN030ST, a randomized trial that attempted immunosuppression withdrawal within 2 years after liver transplantation. Of the eight recipients, a few were HCV-positive, while the remaining recipients had been transplanted for non-autoimmune, non-viral indications. Subjects received no induction therapy and standard immunosuppression until randomization at 12-24 months post-transplant. Third party-reactive TCRbeta sequences were also identified from pre-transplant MLRs to serve as an antigen-independent comparator for donor-reactive sequences. Blood samples were collected pre-transplant, pre-randomization before withdrawal, and post-randomization after either full withdrawal or failed withdrawal. Donor-reactive T cell clones were identified by TCRbeta sequencing following a pre-transplant mixed lymphocyte reaction and were subsequently tracked in post-transplant blood. Tolerance was defined as complete immunosuppression withdrawal for at least one year with no rise in liver enzymes beyond twice the upper limit of normal. The studied cohort comprised 8 liver transplant recipients, 3 classified as tolerant and 5 as non-tolerant. The investigation overall reported the following: Because no allograft tissue specimens were available, donor-reactive T cells may have migrated into the graft instead of being deleted. Conclusions were preliminary, limited by small, heterogeneous patient numbers and non-standardized post-transplant time points. Low numbers of available donor cells limited the measurable donor-reactive repertoire in a couple of subjects. Donor-reactive sequences decreased more than third party-reactive sequences, which suggests partial antigen-specific deletion that was not related to withdrawal success. In 5 of 8 subjects, circulating donor-reactive CD4 TCRbeta sequences decreased significantly after transplant, regardless of tolerance or HCV status. When repertoire turnover was taken into account, detection of donor-reactive sequences was significantly reduced in 7 of 8 subjects for CD4 and in 8 of 8 subjects for CD8.

Worth noting for this clone: Its binding antigen is unknown. No clone much larger than this one lies a single base away; base qualities are absent.

Thawed unstimulated PBMCs were stained for CD3, CD4 and CD8 and FACS-sorted into CD3+CD4+ and CD3+CD8+ populations. Randomization to immunosuppression withdrawal applied to every one of the 8 studied subjects. Genomic DNA was isolated with the Qiagen DNeasy Blood and Tissue Kit. Frozen genomic DNA underwent high-throughput TCRbeta CDR3 sequencing by immunoSEQ, including PCR amplification, mapping, bias correction and internal controls. In the original analysis: Only productive rearrangements were retained, and each unique TCRbeta sequence was defined by its CDR3 nucleotide sequence together with its V and J gene. For classification of a sequence as donor-reactive, at least 5-fold expansion in CFSE-low cells relative to unstimulated pre-transplant cells and a frequency of at least 0.01% were required. Minimum frequency thresholds were set for each subject on the basis of the unstimulated sample with the lowest template count, so that a detection power of at least 90% was ensured. Jensen-Shannon divergence between the top 1000 TCRbeta sequences after and before transplant was used to measure repertoire turnover. Two-sided Fisher's exact tests were used to test for changes in the detection of donor-reactive sequences. TCRdb holds this immuneACCESS table with in-frame rearrangements only. Some clones are missing; in checked studies, unresolved V genes explain under half, and the rest has no known cause. D and trimming were read from the DNA, whereas the V and J calls and clone size are those reported in that table. The sample has roughly 49,000 clones on record, roughly 70% of them singletons. More than 9% of the sample belongs to the ten largest clones.

The CDR3 goes from the cysteine to the phenylalanine over 15 residues. Here the CDR3 DNA is all that survives: 45 bases in frame from base 1. V loses 1 base at its end and J loses 4 bases; junction bases beyond the gene matches: 4. The germline V gene encodes CDR1 SGHVS and CDR2 FQNEAQ. This clonotype originated in a human patient who received a liver transplant. Some T cells may originate with the graft donor following a transplant. This specimen was CD4+ T cells from blood, taken roughly 55 months after liver transplant. The chain is encoded by TRBV7-8 joined to TRBJ2-1; 7 of the junction bases match TRBD2. The DNA reads as follows: TGTGCCAGCAGCTTAGACGGGACTACGTACAATGAGCAGTTCTTC. Its protein reads: CASSLDGTTYNEQFF.